Listed below are T cell receptor beta chains from one sample, sequenced in a study of CD4 T cells in relation to SARS-CoV-2 and coronaviruses. TCRdb keeps only in-frame clones here, not all; method: immunoSEQ multiplex PCR. The sample lists around 65,000 clones, around 86% occurring once. The sequenced sample consisted of memory CD4+ T cells from PBMCs. The receptors come from a human donor in good health. Both conserved end residues are trimmed from each CDR3. The order of the fields is V gene, clone size, CDR3 protein. Clone sizes are given selectively: once, few, many, or a class where the clone is expanded.

V gene: TRBV5-1; clone size: -; CDR3 protein: ASSPRTGVEASPLH
V gene: TRBV7-2; clone size: -; CDR3 protein: ASSRDRAIVYEQY
V gene: TRBV10-3; clone size: few; CDR3 protein: AISGDRRSSYNSPLH
V gene: TRBV27; clone size: -; CDR3 protein: ASSRTGGSYEQY
V gene: TRBV29-1; clone size: -; CDR3 protein: SVPGAGGDGYT
V gene: TRBV27; clone size: -; CDR3 protein: ASSPPDRLSGANVLT
V gene: TRBV10-3; clone size: -; CDR3 protein: AIRQGQGTNYGYT
V gene: TRBV7-2; clone size: -; CDR3 protein: ASSLTLAKNIQY
V gene: TRBV3-1/TRBV3-2; clone size: -; CDR3 protein: ASSQGTSGRISSYEQY
V gene: TRBV5-4; clone size: -; CDR3 protein: ASSSQTSDLDEQY
V gene: TRBV30; clone size: -; CDR3 protein: AWSLGAGWSEQF
V gene: TRBV28; clone size: -; CDR3 protein: ASSPTRRLGEF
V gene: TRBV6-1; clone size: -; CDR3 protein: ASSESGLAEPEAF
V gene: TRBV29-1; clone size: -; CDR3 protein: SVEDRYGLETQY
V gene: TRBV5-1; clone size: -; CDR3 protein: ASSLQGLGNTIY
V gene: TRBV18; clone size: few; CDR3 protein: ASSLRDPTNGELF
V gene: TRBV7-2; clone size: -; CDR3 protein: ASSIGQTGDEQF
V gene: TRBV7-8; clone size: -; CDR3 protein: ASSRAFGNTEAF
V gene: TRBV7-2; clone size: -; CDR3 protein: ASTTGRISGNTIY
V gene: TRBV10-3; clone size: -; CDR3 protein: AISQAGGGGEYGYT
V gene: TRBV28; clone size: -; CDR3 protein: ASTPDWNSGNTIY
V gene: TRBV18; clone size: -; CDR3 protein: ASSEGTGQYNSPLH
V gene: TRBV19; clone size: -; CDR3 protein: ASSSIGGTGNTEAF
V gene: TRBV6-6; clone size: -; CDR3 protein: ATWLYGYT
V gene: TRBV19; clone size: -; CDR3 protein: ASSPSGQGSTEAF
V gene: TRBV14; clone size: -; CDR3 protein: ASSRYGGYTDTQY
V gene: TRBV7-2; clone size: once; CDR3 protein: ASSLGPLGGQETQY
V gene: TRBV2; clone size: -; CDR3 protein: ASSEIQGVGETQY
V gene: TRBV5-1; clone size: -; CDR3 protein: ASLENPGTRPYGYT
V gene: TRBV18; clone size: -; CDR3 protein: ASSPPYEGGNQPQH
V gene: TRBV28; clone size: -; CDR3 protein: ASSQPVLSYEQY
V gene: TRBV5-1; clone size: -; CDR3 protein: ASSLSPLGGNTIY
V gene: TRBV5-4; clone size: -; CDR3 protein: ASSSGLAGGYTDTQY
V gene: TRBV7-2; clone size: -; CDR3 protein: ASSLGVRGYEQY
V gene: TRBV27; clone size: -; CDR3 protein: ASMKTPGSGELF
V gene: TRBV6-5; clone size: -; CDR3 protein: ASSSSGLGGNTIY
V gene: TRBV19; clone size: -; CDR3 protein: ASSPGTGGGWVNSNQPQH
V gene: TRBV14; clone size: -; CDR3 protein: ASSHPGGTQY
V gene: TRBV2; clone size: once; CDR3 protein: ASSENRGLGEQY
V gene: TRBV11-2; clone size: once; CDR3 protein: ASSHSVSDTQY
V gene: TRBV7-2; clone size: -; CDR3 protein: ASSLPQTGGGSYNEQF
V gene: TRBV30; clone size: -; CDR3 protein: AWSAQLYNSPLH
V gene: TRBV5-1; clone size: -; CDR3 protein: ASSLEGSGANVLT
V gene: TRBV5-1; clone size: -; CDR3 protein: ASSLSGANTEAF
V gene: TRBV30; clone size: -; CDR3 protein: AWSAYRTASGNTIY
V gene: TRBV19; clone size: -; CDR3 protein: ASSGTTPYGYT
V gene: TRBV29-1; clone size: -; CDR3 protein: SVGLAGTRGETQY